This T cell receptor beta chain was sequenced in a study of shared clonotypes between healthy human individuals. Study outcomes and limitations: Non-shared clonotypes showed lower generation probabilities than clonotypes common to all four donors.

Genomic DNA (from each subset) was split evenly across several immunoSEQ plates. TCRdb keeps only in-frame clones here, not all; method: immunoSEQ multiplex PCR. Of approximately 720,000 clones in the sample, under 95% were seen once. V was shortened by 4 bases and J by 0 bases, with 13 bases between the two germline ends. The CDR3 runs to 16 residues. From germline, CDR1 is SNHLY and CDR2 FYNNEI. This clone was counted a single time. Its specificity is not known. Only CD45RO-negative cells positively selected for CCR7 counted as naive CD8 cells, so terminally differentiated effector memory CD45RA+ cells were excluded. All participating donors were Caucasian adults from Nashville, Tennessee.

The chain recombines TRBV2 with TRBJ2-1, with D hard to call. The sequenced sample consisted of naive CD8+ T cells sorted from blood. This clonotype originated in a man aged 25 to 40 in good health. The CDR3 region is CASSGKGWGSYNEQFF. CDR3 nucleotides: TGTGCCAGCAGTGGGAAGGGTTGGGGCTCCTACAATGAGCAGTTCTTC.